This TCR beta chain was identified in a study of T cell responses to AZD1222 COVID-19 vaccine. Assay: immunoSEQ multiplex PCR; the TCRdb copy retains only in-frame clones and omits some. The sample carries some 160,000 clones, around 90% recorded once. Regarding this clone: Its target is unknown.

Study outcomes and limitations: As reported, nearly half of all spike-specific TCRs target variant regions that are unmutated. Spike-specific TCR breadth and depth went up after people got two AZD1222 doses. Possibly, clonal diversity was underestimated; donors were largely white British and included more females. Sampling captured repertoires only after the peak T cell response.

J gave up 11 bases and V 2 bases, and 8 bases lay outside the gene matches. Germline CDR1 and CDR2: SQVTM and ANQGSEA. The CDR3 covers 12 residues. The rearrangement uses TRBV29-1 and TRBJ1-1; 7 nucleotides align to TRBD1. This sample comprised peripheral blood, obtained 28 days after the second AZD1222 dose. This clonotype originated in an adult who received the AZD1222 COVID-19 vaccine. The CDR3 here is CSVELSTRGAFF. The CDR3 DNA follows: TGCAGCGTTGAACTCTCCACCAGGGGGGCTTTCTTT.